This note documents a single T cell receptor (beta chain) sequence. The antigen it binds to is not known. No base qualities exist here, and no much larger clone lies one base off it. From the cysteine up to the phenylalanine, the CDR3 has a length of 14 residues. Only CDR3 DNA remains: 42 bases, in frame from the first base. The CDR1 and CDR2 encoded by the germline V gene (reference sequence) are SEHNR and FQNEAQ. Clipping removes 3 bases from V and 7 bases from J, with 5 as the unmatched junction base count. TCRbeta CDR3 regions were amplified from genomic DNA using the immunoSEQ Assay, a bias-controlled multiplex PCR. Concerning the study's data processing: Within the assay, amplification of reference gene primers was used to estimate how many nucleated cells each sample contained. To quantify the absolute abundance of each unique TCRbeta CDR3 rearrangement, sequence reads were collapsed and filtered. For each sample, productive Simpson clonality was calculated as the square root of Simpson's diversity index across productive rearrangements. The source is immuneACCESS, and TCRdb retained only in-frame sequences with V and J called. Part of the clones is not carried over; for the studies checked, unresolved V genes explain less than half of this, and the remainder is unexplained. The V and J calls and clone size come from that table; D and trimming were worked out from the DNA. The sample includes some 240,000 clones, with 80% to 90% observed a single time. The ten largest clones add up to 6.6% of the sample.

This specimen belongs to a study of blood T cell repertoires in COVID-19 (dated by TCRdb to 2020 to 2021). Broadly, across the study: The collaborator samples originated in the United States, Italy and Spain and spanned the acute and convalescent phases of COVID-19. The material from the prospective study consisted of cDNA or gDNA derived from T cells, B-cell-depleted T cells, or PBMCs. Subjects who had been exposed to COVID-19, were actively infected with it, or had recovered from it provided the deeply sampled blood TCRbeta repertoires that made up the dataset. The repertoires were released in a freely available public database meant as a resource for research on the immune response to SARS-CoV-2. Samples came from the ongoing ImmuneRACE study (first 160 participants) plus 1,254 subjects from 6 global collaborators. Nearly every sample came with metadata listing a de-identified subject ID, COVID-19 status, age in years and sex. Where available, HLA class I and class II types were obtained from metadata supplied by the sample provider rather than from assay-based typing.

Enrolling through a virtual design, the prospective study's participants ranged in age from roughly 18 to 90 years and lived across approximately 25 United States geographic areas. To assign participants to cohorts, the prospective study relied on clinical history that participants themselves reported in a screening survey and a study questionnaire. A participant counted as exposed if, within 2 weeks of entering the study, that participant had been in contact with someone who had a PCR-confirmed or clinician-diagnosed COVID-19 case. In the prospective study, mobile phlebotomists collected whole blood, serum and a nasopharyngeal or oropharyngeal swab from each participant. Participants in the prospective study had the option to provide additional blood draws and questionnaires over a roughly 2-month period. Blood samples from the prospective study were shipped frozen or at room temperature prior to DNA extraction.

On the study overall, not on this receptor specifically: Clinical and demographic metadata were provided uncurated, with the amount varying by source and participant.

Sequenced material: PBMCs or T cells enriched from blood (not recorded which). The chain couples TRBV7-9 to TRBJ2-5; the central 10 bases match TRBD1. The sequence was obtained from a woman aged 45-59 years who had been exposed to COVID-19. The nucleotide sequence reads TGTGCCAGCAGCTTCGGGACAGGGGTCGGGACCCAGTACTTC. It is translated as CASSFGTGVGTQYF.